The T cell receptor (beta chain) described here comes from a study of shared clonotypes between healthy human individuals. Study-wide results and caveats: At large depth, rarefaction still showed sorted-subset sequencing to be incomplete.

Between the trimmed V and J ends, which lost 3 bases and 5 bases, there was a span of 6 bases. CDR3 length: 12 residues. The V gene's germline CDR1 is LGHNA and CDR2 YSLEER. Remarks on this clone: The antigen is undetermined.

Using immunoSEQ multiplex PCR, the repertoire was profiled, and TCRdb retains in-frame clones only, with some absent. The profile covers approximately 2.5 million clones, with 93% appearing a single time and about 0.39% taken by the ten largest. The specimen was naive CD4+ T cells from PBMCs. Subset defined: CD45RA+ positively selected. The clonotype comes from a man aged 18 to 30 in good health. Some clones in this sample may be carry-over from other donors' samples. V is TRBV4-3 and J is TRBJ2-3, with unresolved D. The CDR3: CASSQNRDTQYF. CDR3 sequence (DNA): TGCGCCAGCAGCCAGAACAGAGATACGCAGTATTTT.